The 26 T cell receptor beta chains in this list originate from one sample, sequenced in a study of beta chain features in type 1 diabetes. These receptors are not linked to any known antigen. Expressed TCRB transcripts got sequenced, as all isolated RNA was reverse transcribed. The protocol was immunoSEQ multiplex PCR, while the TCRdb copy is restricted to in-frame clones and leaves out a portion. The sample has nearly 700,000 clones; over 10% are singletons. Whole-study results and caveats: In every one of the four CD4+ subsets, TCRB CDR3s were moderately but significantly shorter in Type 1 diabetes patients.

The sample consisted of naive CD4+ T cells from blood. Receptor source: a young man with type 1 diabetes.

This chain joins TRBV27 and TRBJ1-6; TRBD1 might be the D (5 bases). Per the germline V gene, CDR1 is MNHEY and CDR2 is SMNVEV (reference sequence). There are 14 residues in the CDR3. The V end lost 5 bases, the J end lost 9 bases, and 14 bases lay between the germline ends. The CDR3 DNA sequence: TGTGCCAGCAGTCCCCGACAGAGCGGTTCACCCCTCCACTTT. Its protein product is CASSPRQSGSPLHF.

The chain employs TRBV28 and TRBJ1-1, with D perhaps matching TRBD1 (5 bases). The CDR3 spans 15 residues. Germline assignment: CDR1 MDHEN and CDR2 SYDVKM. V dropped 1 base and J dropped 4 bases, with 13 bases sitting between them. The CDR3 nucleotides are TGTGCCAGCAGTTTATCCCAGGGCGGGGGCACTGAAGCTTTCTTT. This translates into CASSLSQGGGTEAFF.

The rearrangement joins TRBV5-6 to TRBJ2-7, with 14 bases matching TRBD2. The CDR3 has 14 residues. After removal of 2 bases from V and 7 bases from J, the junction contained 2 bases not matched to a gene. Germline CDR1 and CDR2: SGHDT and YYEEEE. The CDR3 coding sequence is TGTGCCAGCAGCTTAGGACTAGCGGGGGGAGAGCAGTACTTC. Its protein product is CASSLGLAGGEQYF.

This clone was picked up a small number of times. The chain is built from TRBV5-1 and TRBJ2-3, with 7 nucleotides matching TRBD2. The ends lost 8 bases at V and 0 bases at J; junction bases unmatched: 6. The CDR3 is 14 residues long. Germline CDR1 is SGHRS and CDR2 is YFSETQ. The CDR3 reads CASKAGTSTDTQYF. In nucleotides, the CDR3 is TGCGCCAGTAAAGCGGGGACTAGCACAGATACGCAGTATTTT.

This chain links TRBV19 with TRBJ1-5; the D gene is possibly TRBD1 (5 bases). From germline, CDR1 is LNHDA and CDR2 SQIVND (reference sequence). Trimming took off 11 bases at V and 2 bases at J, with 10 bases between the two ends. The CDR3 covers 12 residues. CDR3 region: CAAAGGNQPQHF. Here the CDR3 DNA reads TGTGCCGCAGCGGGGGGCAATCAGCCCCAGCATTTT.

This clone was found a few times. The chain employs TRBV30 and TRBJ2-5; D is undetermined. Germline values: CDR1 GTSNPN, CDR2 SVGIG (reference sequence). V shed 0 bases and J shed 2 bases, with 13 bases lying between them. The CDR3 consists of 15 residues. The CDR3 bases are TGTGCCTGGAGTGTACTGAAGGGCAGACAAGAGACCCAGTACTTC. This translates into CAWSVLKGRQETQYF.

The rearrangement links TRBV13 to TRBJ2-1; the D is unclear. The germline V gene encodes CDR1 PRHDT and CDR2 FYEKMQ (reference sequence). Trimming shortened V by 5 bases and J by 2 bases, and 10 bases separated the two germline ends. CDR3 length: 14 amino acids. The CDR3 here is CASSGTATYNEQFF. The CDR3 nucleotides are TGTGCCAGCAGCGGAACAGCCACCTACAATGAGCAGTTCTTC.

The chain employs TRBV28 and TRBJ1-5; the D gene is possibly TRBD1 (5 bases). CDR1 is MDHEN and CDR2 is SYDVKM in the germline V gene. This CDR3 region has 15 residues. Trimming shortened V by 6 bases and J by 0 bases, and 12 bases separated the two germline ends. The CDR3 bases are TGTGCCAGCAGGGCAGGGTCTTATAGCAATCAGCCCCAGCATTTT. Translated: CASRAGSYSNQPQHF.

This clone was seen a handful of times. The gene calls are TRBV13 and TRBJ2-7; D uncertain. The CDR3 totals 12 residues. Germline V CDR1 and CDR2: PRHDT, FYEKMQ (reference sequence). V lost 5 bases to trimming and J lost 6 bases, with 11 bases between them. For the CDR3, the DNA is TGTGCCAGCAGCACCCCCAATTCCGAGCAGTACTTC. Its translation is CASSTPNSEQYF.

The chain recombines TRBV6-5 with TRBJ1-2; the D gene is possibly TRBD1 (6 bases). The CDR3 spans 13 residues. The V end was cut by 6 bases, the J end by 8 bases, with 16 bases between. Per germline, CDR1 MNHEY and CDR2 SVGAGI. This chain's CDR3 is CASSYRDTYGYTF. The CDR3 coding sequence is TGTGCCAGCAGCTACCGGGACACCTACGGCTACACCTTC.

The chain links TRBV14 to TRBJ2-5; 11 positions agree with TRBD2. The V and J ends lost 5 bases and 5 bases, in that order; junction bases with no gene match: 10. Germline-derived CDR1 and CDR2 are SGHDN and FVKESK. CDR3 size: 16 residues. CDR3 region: CASSWGTSGGRETQYF. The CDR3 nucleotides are TGTGCCAGCAGCTGGGGAACTAGCGGGGGACGGGAGACCCAGTACTTC.

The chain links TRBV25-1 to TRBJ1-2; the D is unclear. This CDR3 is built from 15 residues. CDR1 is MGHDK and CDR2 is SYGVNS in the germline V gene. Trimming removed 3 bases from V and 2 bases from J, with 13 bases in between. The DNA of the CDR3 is TGTGCCAGCAGTGATTCATTCCCCGGGAACTATGGCTACACCTTC. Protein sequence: CASSDSFPGNYGYTF.

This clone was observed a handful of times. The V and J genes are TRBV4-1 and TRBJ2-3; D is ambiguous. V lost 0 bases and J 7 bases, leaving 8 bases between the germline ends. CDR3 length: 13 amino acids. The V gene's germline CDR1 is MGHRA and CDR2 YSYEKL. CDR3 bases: TGCGCCAGCAGCCAAGAGACGGAGAATACGCAGTATTTT. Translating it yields CASSQETENTQYF.

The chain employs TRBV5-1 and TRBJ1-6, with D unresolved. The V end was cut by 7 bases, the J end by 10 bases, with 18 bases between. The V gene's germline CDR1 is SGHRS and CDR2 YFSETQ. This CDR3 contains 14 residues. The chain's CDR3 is CASSPLWMQSPLHF. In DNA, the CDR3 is TGCGCCAGCTCCCCTCTGTGGATGCAATCACCCCTCCACTTT.

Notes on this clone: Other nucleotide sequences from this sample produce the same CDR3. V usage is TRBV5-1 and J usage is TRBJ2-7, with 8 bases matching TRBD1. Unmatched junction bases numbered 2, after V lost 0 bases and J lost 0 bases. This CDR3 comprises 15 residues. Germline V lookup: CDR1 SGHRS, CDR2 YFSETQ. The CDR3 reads CASSLGGTGSYEQYF. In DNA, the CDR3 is TGCGCCAGCAGCTTGGGGGGGACAGGCTCCTACGAGCAGTACTTC.

CDR3 nucleotide sequence: TGTGCCAGCAGTTTAGGCCCCGTTCCAACCGGGGAGCTGTTTTTT. Translation gives CASSLGPVPTGELFF. This sequence joins TRBV27 and TRBJ2-2; D call uncertain. The CDR3 consists of 15 residues. With 2 bases removed from V and 5 bases from J, the gap between germline ends came to 12 bases. CDR1 is MNHEY and CDR2 is SMNVEV in the germline V gene (reference sequence).

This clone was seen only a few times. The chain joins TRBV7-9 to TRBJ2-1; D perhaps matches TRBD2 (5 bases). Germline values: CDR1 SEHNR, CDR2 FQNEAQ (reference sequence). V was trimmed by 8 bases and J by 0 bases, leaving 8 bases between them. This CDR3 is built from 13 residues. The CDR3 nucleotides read TGTGCCAGCCCCGGGGTCTCCTACAATGAGCAGTTCTTC. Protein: CASPGVSYNEQFF.

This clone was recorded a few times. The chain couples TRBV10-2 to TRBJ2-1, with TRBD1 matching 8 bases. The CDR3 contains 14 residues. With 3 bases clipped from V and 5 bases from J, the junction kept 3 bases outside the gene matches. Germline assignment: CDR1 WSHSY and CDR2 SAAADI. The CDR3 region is CASSDRDRNNEQFF. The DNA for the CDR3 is TGCGCCAGCAGTGACAGGGACAGGAACAATGAGCAGTTCTTC.

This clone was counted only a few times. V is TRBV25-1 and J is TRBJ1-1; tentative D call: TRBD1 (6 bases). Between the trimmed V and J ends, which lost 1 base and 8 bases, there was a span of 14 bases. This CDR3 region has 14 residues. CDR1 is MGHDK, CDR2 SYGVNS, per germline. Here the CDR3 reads CASSEFPRGGEAFF. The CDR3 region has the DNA TGTGCCAGCAGTGAATTCCCGCGCGGGGGCGAAGCTTTCTTT.

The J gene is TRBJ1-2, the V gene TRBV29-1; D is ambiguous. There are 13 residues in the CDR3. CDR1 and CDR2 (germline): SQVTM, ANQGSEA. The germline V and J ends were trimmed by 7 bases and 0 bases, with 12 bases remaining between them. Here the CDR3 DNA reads TGCAGCGCGACGGAGATTTCTAACTATGGCTACACCTTC. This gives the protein CSATEISNYGYTF.

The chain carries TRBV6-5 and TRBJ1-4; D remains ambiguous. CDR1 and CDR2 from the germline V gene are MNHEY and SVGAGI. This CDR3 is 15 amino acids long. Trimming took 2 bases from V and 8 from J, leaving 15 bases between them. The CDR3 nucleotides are TGTGCCAGCAGTTACGGTGTACAAGACGGCGAAAAACTGTTTTTT. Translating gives CASSYGVQDGEKLFF.

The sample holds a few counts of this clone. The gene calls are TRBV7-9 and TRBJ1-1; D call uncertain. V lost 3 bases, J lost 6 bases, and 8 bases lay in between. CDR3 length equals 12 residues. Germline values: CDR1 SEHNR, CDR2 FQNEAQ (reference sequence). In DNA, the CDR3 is TGTGCCAGCAGCTTCGGCGGTGCTGAAGCTTTCTTT. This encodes CASSFGGAEAFF.

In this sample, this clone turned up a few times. The CDR3 is CSVLDRAAEAFF. CDR3 nucleotides: TGCAGCGTCCTTGACAGGGCGGCTGAAGCTTTCTTT. This chain connects TRBV29-1 to TRBJ1-1, with 7 bases aligning to TRBD1. V gave up 6 bases and J gave up 6 bases; unmatched junction bases: 7. CDR1 and CDR2 (germline): SQVTM, ANQGSEA. The CDR3 totals 12 residues.

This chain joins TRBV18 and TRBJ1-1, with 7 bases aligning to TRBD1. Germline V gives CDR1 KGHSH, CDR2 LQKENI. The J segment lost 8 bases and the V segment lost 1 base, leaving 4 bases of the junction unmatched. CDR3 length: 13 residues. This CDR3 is CASSPLLDREAFF. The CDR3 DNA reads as TGTGCCAGCTCACCACTTCTGGACAGGGAAGCTTTCTTT.

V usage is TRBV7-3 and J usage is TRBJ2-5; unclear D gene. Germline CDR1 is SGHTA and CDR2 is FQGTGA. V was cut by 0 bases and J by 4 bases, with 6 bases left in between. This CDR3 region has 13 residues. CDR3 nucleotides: TGTGCCAGCAGCTTAACTCTGGGAGAGACCCAGTACTTC. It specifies CASSLTLGETQYF. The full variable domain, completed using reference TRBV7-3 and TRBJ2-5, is GAGVSQTPSNKVTEKGKYVELRCDPISGHTALYWYRQSLGQGPEFLIYFQGTGAADDSGLPNDRFFAVRPEGSVSTLKIQRTERGDSAVYLCASSLTLGETQYFGPGTRLLVL.

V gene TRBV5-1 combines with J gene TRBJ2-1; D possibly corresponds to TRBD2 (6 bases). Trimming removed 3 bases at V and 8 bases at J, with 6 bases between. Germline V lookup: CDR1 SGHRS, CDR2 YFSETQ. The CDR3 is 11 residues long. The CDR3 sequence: CASSWGDEQFF. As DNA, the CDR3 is TGCGCCAGCAGCTGGGGGGATGAGCAGTTCTTC.